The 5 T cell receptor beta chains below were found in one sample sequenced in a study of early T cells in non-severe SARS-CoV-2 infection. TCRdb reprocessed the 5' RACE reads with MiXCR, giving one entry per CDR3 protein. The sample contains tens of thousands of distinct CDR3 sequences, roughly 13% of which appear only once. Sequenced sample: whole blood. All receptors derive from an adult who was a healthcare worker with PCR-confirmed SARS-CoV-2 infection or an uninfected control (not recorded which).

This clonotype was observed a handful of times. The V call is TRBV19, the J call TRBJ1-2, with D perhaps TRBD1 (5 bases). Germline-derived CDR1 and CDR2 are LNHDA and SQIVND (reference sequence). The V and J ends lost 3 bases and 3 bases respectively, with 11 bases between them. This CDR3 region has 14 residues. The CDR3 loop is CASSMRGDYYGYTF. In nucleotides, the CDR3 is TGTGCCAGTAGTATGCGAGGGGATTACTATGGCTACACCTTC.

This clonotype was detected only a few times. The CDR3 spells CASTPGGGAQYNEQFF. The CDR3 DNA follows: TGTGCCAGCACCCCCGGGGGGGGGGCCCAGTACAATGAGCAGTTCTTC. The V call is TRBV12-3 or TRBV12-4, the J call TRBJ2-1; 8 bases line up with TRBD2. The V segment lost 7 bases and the J segment 4 bases; nucleotides outside the gene matches: 12. This CDR3 is built from 16 residues.

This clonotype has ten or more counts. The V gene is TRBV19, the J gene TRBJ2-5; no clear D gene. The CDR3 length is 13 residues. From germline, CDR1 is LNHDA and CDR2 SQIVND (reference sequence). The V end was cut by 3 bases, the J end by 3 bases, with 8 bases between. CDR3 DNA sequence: TGTGCCAGTAGTATCTCGGTAAAAGAGACCCAGTACTTC. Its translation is CASSISVKETQYF.

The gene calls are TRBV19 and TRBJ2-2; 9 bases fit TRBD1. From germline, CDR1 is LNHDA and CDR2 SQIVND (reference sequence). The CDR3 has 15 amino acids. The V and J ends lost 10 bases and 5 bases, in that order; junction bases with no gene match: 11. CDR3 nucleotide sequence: TGTGCCACGAAACCCGGGACAGGGCTTACCGGGGAGCTGTTTTTT. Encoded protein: CATKPGTGLTGELFF. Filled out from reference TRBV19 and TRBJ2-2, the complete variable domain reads DGGITQSPKYLFRKEGQNVTLSCEQNLNHDAMYWYRQDPGQGLRLIYYSQIVNDFQKGDIAEGYSVSREKKESFPLTVTSAQKNPTAFYLCATKPGTGLTGELFFGEGSRLTVL.

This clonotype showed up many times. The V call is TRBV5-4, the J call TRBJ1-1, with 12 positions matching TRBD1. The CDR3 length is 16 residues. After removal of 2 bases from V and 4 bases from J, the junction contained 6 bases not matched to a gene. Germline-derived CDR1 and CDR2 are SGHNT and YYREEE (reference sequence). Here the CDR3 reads CASSLPPGQGATEAFF. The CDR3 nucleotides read TGTGCCAGCAGCTTACCCCCGGGACAGGGGGCCACTGAAGCTTTCTTT.